Below, 7 T cell receptor beta chains from the same sample are listed, as sequenced in a study of T cells after yellow fever vaccination. Using its own MiXCR run on the 5' RACE reads, TCRdb lists one record per CDR3 protein. This table holds a few hundred thousand distinct CDR3 sequences, roughly 7.5% found once. Sequenced material: PBMCs, taken around 45 days after the first yellow fever vaccination. These receptor sequences come from a man between 18 and 29 years old who received the YFV17D yellow fever vaccine.

This clonotype has only a few counts. The genes are TRBV6-1 and TRBJ1-1; D unclear. V shed 5 bases and J shed 1 base, with 14 bases lying between them. The CDR3 runs to 15 residues. Germline values: CDR1 MNHNS, CDR2 SASEGT. The CDR3 loop is CASSTERRQNTEAFF. CDR3 nucleotide sequence: TGTGCCAGCAGTACGGAAAGAAGACAGAACACTGAAGCTTTCTTT.

This clonotype was detected only a few times. The chain recombines TRBV20-1 with TRBJ2-1, with D maybe TRBD2 (6 bases). CDR1 and CDR2 from the germline V gene are DFQATT and SNEGSKA (reference sequence). This CDR3 spans 14 amino acids. With 7 bases removed from V and 4 bases from J, the gap between germline ends came to 17 bases. CDR3 sequence reads: CSGVRGIGYNEQFF. The CDR3 coding sequence is TGCAGTGGAGTGCGGGGCATAGGGTACAATGAGCAGTTCTTC.

There are a few counts of this clonotype. The J gene is TRBJ2-3, the V gene TRBV29-1; a weak D match, TRBD2 (5 bases). The CDR3 runs to 13 residues. Germline CDR1 SQVTM, CDR2 ANQGSEA. V was cut by 4 bases and J by 0 bases, with 8 bases left in between. The CDR3 DNA sequence: TGCAGCGTTGTAGAGCGGAGCACAGATACGCAGTATTTT. Protein: CSVVERSTDTQYF.

The rearrangement links TRBV7-2 to TRBJ1-3; 10 bases map to TRBD1. The CDR3 covers 17 residues. Trimming removed 5 bases from V and 0 bases from J; junction bases left unmatched: 7. Germline V gene sequence: CDR1 SGHTA, CDR2 FQGNSA. CDR3 DNA: TGTGCCAGCAGCGCCGGGACAGGGGCCTTCTCTGGAAACACCATATATTTT. This codes for CASSAGTGAFSGNTIYF.

This chain joins TRBV6-1 and TRBJ2-7, with TRBD1 as a possible D gene (6 bases). There are 14 residues in the CDR3. CDR1 and CDR2 (germline): MNHNS, SASEGT. V shed 8 bases and J shed 5 bases, with 19 bases lying between them. The CDR3 sequence: CASENYRDPHEQYV. The CDR3 DNA reads TGTGCCAGCGAAAACTACAGGGATCCTCACGAGCAGTACGTC.

This clonotype was observed a handful of times. The rearrangement joins TRBV6-5 to TRBJ1-5; unclear D gene. The V end was cut by 0 bases, the J end by 6 bases, with 12 bases between. The CDR3 runs to 15 residues. Germline lookup yields CDR1 MNHEY and CDR2 SVGAGI. CDR3 residues: CASSYSFGSGQPQHF. The DNA for the CDR3 is TGTGCCAGCAGTTACTCGTTCGGGTCTGGTCAGCCCCAGCATTTT.

The chain links TRBV7-9 to TRBJ2-5; D is tentatively TRBD1 or TRBD2 (6 bases each). This CDR3 spans 15 amino acids. Germline V gene data show CDR1 as SEHNR and CDR2 as FQNEAQ (reference sequence). V was shortened by 2 bases and J by 5 bases, with 15 bases between the two germline ends. CDR3 DNA sequence: TGTGCCAGCAGCTTAAAGGGGGGCCGACGGGAGACCCAGTACTTC. This codes for CASSLKGGRRETQYF.